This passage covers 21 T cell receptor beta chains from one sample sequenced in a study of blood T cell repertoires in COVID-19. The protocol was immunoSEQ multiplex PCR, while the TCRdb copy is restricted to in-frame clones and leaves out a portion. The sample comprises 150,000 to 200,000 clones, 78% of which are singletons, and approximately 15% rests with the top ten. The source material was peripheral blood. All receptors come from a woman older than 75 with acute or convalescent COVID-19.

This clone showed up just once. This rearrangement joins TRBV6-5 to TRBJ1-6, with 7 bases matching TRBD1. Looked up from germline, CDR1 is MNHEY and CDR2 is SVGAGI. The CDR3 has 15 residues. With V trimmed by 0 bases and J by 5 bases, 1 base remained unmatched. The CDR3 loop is CASSYSTGNNSPLHF. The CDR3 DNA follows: TGTGCCAGCAGTTACTCGACAGGGAATAATTCACCCCTCCACTTT.

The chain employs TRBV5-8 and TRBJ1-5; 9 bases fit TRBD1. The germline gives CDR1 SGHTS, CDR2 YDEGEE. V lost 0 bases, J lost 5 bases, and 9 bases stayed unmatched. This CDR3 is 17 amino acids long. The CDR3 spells CASSLDLTGGRHQPQHF. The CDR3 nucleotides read TGTGCCAGCAGCTTGGACCTCACAGGGGGCAGGCATCAGCCCCAGCATTTT.

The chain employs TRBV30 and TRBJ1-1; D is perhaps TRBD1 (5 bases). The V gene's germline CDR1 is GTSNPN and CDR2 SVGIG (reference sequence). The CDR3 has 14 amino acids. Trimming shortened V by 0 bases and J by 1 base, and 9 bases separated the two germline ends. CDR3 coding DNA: TGTGCCTGGAGTGTGGGACTGACGAACACTGAAGCTTTCTTT. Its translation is CAWSVGLTNTEAFF.

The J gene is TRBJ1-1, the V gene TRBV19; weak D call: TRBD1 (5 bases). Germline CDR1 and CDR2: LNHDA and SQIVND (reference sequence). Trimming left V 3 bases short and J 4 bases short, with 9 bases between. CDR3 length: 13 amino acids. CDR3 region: CASSIGGTTEAFF. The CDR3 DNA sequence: TGTGCCAGTAGTATCGGAGGGACCACTGAAGCTTTCTTT.

DNA of the CDR3: TGTGCCAGCAGACCCGGGACTTCGAACACCGGGGAGCTGTTTTTT. It specifies CASRPGTSNTGELFF. The chain carries TRBV6-5 and TRBJ2-2, with D possibly matching TRBD2 (6 bases). V lost 6 bases and J 0 bases, leaving 11 bases between the germline ends. The V gene's germline CDR1 is MNHEY and CDR2 SVGAGI. The CDR3 has 15 amino acids.

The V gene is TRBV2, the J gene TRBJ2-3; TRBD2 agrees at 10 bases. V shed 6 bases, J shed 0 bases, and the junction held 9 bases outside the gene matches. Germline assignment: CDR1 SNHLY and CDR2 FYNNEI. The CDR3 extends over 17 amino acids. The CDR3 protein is CASSKRGGGSSTDTQYF. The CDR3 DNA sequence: TGTGCCAGCAGCAAGCGGGGGGGCGGATCGAGCACAGATACGCAGTATTTT.

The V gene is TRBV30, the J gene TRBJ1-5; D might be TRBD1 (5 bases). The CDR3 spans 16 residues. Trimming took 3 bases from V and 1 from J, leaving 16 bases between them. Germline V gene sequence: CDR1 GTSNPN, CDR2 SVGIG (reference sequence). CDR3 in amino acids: CAWSPIDSRSNQPQHF. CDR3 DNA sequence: TGTGCCTGGAGCCCGATTGACAGTAGGAGCAATCAGCCCCAGCATTTT.

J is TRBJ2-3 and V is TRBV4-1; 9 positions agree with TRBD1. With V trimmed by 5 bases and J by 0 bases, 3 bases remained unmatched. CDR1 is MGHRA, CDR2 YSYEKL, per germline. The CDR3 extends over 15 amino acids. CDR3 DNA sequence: TGCGCCAGCAGCTACGGGACAGGGAGCACAGATACGCAGTATTTT. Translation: CASSYGTGSTDTQYF.

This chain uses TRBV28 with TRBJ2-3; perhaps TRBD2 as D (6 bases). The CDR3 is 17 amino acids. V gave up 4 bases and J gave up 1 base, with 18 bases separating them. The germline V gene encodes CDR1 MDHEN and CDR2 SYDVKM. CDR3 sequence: CASSSDSGFWGTDTQYF. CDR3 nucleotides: TGTGCCAGCAGTTCTGATAGCGGCTTTTGGGGCACAGATACGCAGTATTTT.

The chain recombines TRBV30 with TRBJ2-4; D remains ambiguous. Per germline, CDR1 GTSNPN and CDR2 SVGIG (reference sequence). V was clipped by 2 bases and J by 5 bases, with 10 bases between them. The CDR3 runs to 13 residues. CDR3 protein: CAWSSVVENIQYF. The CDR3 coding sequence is TGTGCCTGGAGTAGCGTTGTGGAAAACATTCAGTACTTC. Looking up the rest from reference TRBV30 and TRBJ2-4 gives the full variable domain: SQTIHQWPATLVQPVGSPLSLECTVEGTSNPNLYWYRQAAGRGLQLLFYSVGIGQISSEVPQNLSASRPQDRQFILSSKKLLLSDSGFYLCAWSSVVENIQYFGAGTRLSVL.

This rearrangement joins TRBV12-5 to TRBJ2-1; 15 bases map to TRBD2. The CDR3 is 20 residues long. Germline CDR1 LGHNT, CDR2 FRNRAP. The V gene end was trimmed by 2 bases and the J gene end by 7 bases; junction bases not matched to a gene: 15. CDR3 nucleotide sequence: TGTGCTAGTGGTTTGTTAACGAAAGGGACTAGCGGGAGGTTTGGGAATGAGCAGTTCTTC. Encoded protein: CASGLLTKGTSGRFGNEQFF.

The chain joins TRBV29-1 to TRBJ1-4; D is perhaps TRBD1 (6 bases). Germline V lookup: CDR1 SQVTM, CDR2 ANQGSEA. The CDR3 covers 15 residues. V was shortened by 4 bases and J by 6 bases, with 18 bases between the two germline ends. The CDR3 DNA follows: TGCAGCGTTGCAGGGAGGGGGGATGTGGATGAAAAACTGTTTTTT. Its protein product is CSVAGRGDVDEKLFF.

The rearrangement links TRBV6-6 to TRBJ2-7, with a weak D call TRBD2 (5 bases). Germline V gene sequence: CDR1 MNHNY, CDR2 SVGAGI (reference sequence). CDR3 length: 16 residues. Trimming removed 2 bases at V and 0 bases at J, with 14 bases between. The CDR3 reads CASSYPTSYDSYEQYF. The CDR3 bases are TGTGCCAGCAGTTACCCCACTAGTTACGACTCCTACGAGCAGTACTTC.

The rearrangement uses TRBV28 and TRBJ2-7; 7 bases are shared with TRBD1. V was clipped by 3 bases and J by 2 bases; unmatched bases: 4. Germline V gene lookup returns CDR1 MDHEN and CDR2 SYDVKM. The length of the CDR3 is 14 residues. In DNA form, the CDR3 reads TGTGCCAGCAGTTTGAGGGGGCCCACCTACGAGCAGTACTTC. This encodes CASSLRGPTYEQYF.

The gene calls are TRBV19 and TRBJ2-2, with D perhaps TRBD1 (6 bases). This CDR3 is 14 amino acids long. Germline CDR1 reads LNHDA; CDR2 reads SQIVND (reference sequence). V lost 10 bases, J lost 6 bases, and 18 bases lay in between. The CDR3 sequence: CATSGQRISGELFF. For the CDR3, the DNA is TGTGCCACTTCGGGACAACGTATCTCCGGGGAGCTGTTTTTT.

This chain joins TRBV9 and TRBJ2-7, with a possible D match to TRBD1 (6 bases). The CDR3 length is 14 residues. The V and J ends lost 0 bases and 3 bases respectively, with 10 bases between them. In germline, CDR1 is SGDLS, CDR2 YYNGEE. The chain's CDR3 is CASSVGQGNYEQYF. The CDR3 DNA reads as TGTGCCAGCAGCGTAGGGCAGGGGAACTACGAGCAGTACTTC.

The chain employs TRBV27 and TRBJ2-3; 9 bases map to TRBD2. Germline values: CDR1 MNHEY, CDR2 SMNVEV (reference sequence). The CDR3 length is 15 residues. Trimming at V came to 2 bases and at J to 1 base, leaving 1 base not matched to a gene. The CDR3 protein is CASSLRTSGTDTQYF. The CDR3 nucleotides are TGTGCCAGCAGTTTAAGGACTAGCGGCACAGATACGCAGTATTTT.

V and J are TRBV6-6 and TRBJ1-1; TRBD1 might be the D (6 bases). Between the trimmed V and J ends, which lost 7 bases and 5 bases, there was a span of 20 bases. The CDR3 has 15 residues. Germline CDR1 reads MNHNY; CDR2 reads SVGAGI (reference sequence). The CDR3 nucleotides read TGTGCCAGCAATCCAGGCAGGGGATCCCAAACTGAAGCTTTCTTT. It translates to CASNPGRGSQTEAFF.

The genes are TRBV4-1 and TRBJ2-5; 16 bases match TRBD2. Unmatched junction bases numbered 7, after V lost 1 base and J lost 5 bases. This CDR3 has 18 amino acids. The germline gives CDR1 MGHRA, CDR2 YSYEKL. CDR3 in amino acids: CASSQAGLAGGRGETQYF. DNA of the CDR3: TGCGCCAGCAGCCAAGCGGGACTAGCGGGAGGGAGAGGGGAGACCCAGTACTTC.

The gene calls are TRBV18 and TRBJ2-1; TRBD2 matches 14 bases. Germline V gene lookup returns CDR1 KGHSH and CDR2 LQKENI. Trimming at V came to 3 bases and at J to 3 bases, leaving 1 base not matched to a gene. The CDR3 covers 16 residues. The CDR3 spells CASSPGLAGGYNEQFF. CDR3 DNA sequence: TGTGCCAGCTCACCCGGACTAGCGGGGGGCTACAATGAGCAGTTCTTC.

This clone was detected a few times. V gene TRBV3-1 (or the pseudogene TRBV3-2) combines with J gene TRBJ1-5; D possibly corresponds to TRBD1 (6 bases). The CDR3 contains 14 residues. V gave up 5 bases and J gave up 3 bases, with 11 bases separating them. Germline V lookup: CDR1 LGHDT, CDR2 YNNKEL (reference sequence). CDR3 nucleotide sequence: TGTGCCAGCAGCGACCCAGGGGCCAATCAGCCCCAGCATTTT. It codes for CASSDPGANQPQHF.